This T cell receptor beta chain was captured by sequencing in a study of blood T cell repertoires in COVID-19. Study-level background: Samples taken during acute and convalescent COVID-19 were collected in the United States, Italy and Spain. T cells, B-cell-depleted T cells, or PBMCs supplied cDNA or gDNA.

Notes on this clone: Different DNA sequences within this sample yield the same CDR3.

CDR3 length equals 15 residues. Trimming stripped 0 bases from V and 2 bases from J, with 11 bases between. Per the germline V gene, CDR1 is MNHEY and CDR2 is SVGAGI. In the original processing: Amplifying reference gene primers gave estimates of nucleated cell counts. Data came from immunoSEQ multiplex PCR; TCRdb stores just in-frame clones and leaves some out. The V and J calls and clone size were taken over from that table, and D and trimming were inferred from the DNA. The sample carries about 310,000 clones, roughly 87% recorded once. This rearrangement joins TRBV6-5 to TRBJ2-7, with D tentatively TRBD2 (5 bases). This TCR derives from a man in his fifties or sixties with active or convalescent COVID-19. Material: peripheral blood. CDR3 nucleotide sequence: TGTGCCAGCAGTTACTCCCGGGGTGGGCCCTACGAGCAGTACTTC. Its translation is CASSYSRGGPYEQYF.